This T cell receptor (beta chain) was sequenced in a study of T cells in women clearing cervical HPV infection. Study context: Control women cleared a single incident HPV16 infection within 12 months. For cases, blood was sampled a median about 140 days after lesion detection, interquartile range 90 to 200 days.

Using immunoSEQ multiplex PCR, the repertoire was profiled, and TCRdb retains in-frame clones only, with some absent. This repertoire includes around 30,000 clones. The CDR3 sequence is 11 residues long. The germline V gene has CDR1 GTSNPN and CDR2 SVGIG (reference sequence). As to this clone: The read falls 3 residues short of the CDR3 end, and the missing part is taken from the germline J gene.

The rearrangement joins TRBV30 to TRBJ1-2, with D uncertain. The sample comprised blood buffy coat. The TCR sequence derives from a woman aged 18 to 69 with a cervical HPV16 infection that either progressed to CIN3+ or cleared (not recorded which). Incomplete CDR3 DNA: TGTGCCTGGAGTAGTTCCTACGAC. Its protein product is CAWSSSYD. The complete CDR3 protein is CAWSSSYDYTF.